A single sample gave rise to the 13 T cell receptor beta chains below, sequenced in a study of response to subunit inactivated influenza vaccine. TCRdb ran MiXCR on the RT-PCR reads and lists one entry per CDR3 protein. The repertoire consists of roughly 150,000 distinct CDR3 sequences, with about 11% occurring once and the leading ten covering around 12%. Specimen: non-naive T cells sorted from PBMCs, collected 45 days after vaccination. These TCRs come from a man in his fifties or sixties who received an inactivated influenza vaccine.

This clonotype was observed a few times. This CDR3 reads CASSLYSGGDEQFF. The CDR3 DNA sequence: TGTGCCAGCAGTTTATATTCCGGTGGGGATGAGCAGTTCTTC. This chain joins TRBV27 and TRBJ2-1, with D hard to call. The CDR3 is made up of 14 amino acids. Trimming removed 1 base at V and 8 bases at J, with 12 bases between. Germline CDR1 and CDR2: MNHEY and SMNVEV (reference sequence).

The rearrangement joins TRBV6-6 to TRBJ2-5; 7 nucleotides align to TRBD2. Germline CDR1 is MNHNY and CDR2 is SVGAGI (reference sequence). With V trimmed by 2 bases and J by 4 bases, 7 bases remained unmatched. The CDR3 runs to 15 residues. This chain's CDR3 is CASSYGLAASETQYF. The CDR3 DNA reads TGTGCCAGCAGTTACGGTCTAGCGGCGTCAGAGACCCAGTACTTC.

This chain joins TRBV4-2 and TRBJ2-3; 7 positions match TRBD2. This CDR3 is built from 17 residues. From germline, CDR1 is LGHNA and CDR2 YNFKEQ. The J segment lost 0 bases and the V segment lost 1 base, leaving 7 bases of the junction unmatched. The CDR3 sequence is CASSQATMRGSTDTQYF. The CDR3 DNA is TGTGCCAGCAGCCAAGCTACAATGCGGGGGAGCACAGATACGCAGTATTTT.

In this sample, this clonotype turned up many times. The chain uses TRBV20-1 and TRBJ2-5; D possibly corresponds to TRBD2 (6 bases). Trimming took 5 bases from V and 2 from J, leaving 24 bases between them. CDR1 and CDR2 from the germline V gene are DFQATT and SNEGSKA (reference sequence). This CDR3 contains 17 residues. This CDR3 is CSAPDSRSRLVQETQYF. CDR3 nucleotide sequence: TGCAGTGCTCCCGATTCCCGAAGCCGACTAGTTCAAGAGACCCAGTACTTC.

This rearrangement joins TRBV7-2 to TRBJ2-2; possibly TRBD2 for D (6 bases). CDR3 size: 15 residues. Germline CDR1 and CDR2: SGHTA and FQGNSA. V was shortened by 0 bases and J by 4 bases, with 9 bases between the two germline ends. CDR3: CASSLAHGGTGELFF. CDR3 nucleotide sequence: TGTGCCAGCAGCTTAGCGCACGGGGGCACCGGGGAGCTGTTTTTT.

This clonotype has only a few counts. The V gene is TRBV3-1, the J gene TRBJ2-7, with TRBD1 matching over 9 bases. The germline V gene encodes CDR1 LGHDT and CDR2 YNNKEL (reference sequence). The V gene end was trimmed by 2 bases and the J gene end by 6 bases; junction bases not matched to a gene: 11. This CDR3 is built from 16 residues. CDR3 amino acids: CASSQPRHRGRVEQYF. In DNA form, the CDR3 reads TGTGCCAGCAGCCAACCTAGGCACAGGGGGCGCGTCGAGCAGTACTTC.

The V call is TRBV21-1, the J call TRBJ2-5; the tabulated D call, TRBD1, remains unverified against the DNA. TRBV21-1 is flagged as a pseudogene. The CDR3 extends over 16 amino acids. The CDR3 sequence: CASSKSRPPGQETQYF. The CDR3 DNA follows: TGTGCCAGCAGCAAATCAAGGCCCCCGGGCCAAGAGACCCAGTACTTC.

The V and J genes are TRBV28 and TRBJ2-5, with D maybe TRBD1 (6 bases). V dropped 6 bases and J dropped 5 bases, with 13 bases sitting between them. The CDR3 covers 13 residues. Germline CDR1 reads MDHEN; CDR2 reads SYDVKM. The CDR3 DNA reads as TGTGCCAGCAGAGATGGGGGCCGGGAGACCCAGTACTTC. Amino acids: CASRDGGRETQYF.

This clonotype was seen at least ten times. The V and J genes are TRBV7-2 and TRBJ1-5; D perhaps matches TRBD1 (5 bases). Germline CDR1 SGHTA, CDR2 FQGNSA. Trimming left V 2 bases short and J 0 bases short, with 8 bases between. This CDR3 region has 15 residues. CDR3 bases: TGTGCCAGCAGCTTATCGGGGACTAGCAATCAGCCCCAGCATTTT. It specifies CASSLSGTSNQPQHF.

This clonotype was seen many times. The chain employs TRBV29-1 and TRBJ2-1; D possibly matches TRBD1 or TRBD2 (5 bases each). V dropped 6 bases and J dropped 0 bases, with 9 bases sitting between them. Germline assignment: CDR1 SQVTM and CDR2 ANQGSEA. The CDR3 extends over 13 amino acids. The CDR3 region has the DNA TGCAGCGTAACAGGACTCTCCTACAATGAGCAGTTCTTC. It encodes CSVTGLSYNEQFF.

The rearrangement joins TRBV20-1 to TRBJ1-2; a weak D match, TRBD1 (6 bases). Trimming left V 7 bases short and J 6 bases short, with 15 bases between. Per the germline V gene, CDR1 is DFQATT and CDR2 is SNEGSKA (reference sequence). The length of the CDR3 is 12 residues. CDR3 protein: CSVAWGANGYTF. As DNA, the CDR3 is TGCAGTGTCGCCTGGGGGGCGAATGGCTACACCTTC.

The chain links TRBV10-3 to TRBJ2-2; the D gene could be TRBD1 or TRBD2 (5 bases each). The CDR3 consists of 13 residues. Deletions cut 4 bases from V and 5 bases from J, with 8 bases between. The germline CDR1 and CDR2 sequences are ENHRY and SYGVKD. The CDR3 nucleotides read TGTGCCATCAGTGGGGGACCAACCGGGGAGCTGTTTTTT. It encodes CAISGGPTGELFF.

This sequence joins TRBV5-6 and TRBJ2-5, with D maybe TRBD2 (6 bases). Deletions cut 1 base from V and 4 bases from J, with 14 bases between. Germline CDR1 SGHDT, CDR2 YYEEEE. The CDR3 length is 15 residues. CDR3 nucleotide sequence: TGTGCCAGCAGCTTGAGCGAGGTCGGGGGAGAGACCCAGTACTTC. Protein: CASSLSEVGGETQYF.